Presented here are 13 T cell receptor beta chains from one specimen sequenced in a study of technical replicates of blood from a few donors. Data came from immunoSEQ multiplex PCR; TCRdb stores just in-frame clones and leaves some out. The sample shows 60,000 to 95,000 clones, roughly nine tenths of them seen only once. Sequenced sample: T cells isolated from PBMCs. These receptors came from a human donor in good health. Some clones in this sample may be carry-over from other donors' samples.

The table lists this clone with a few counts. V usage is TRBV5-1 and J usage is TRBJ1-1; D uncertain. The CDR3 extends over 14 amino acids. Trimming cost V 0 bases and J 0 bases, with 6 bases left between them. Germline-derived CDR1 and CDR2 are SGHRS and YFSETQ. CDR3 amino acids: CASSLGDLNTEAFF. The CDR3 DNA follows: TGCGCCAGCAGCTTGGGAGACTTGAACACTGAAGCTTTCTTT.

This sequence joins TRBV5-4 and TRBJ1-4; maybe TRBD1 (5 bases). CDR1 and CDR2 from the germline V gene are SGHNT and YYREEE (reference sequence). Trimming cost V 4 bases and J 4 bases, with 8 bases left between them. The CDR3 is made up of 13 amino acids. The chain's CDR3 is CASSTDSNEKLFF. CDR3 bases: TGTGCCAGCAGCACTGACAGTAATGAAAAACTGTTTTTT.

The sample holds a few counts of this clone. This rearrangement joins TRBV7-2 to TRBJ1-2; 7 positions agree with TRBD1. Germline CDR1 reads SGHTA; CDR2 reads FQGNSA. The V gene end was trimmed by 5 bases and the J gene end by 4 bases; junction bases not matched to a gene: 19. The CDR3 loop spans 18 amino acids. The CDR3 region has the DNA TGTGCCAGCAGCGATAGAGAGGACAGGTCTGCTTTTCGCTATGGCTACACCTTC. Translation gives CASSDREDRSAFRYGYTF.

The genes are TRBV18 and TRBJ2-5, with a weak D call TRBD1 (8 bases). Trimming took 2 bases from V and 3 from J, leaving 13 bases between them. This CDR3 is built from 15 residues. The germline V gene has CDR1 KGHSH and CDR2 LQKENI. This CDR3 is CASSPSGTGEETQYF. In DNA, the CDR3 is TGTGCCAGCTCACCAAGCGGGACAGGAGAAGAGACCCAGTACTTC.

V gene TRBV5-1 combines with J gene TRBJ2-5, with D tentatively TRBD1 (5 bases). V was shortened by 1 base and J by 2 bases, with 9 bases between the two germline ends. Germline CDR1 and CDR2: SGHRS and YFSETQ. The CDR3 is 14 residues long. CDR3 nucleotide sequence: TGCGCCAGCAGCTTGTTAGGGGAACAAGAGACCCAGTACTTC. This gives the protein CASSLLGEQETQYF.

The chain combines TRBV6-1 with TRBJ2-2; 10 bases map to TRBD1. Trimming at V came to 1 base and at J to 4 bases, leaving 3 bases not matched to a gene. Germline CDR1 is MNHNS and CDR2 is SASEGT. This CDR3 is 16 amino acids long. The CDR3 coding sequence is TGTGCCAGCAGTGAAGGGACAGGGGGAGGCACCGGGGAGCTGTTTTTT. This sequence encodes CASSEGTGGGTGELFF.

The chain combines TRBV30 with TRBJ2-7; 8 bases are shared with TRBD2. The CDR3 contains 13 residues. Germline CDR1 and CDR2: GTSNPN and SVGIG (reference sequence). Trimming removed 2 bases from V and 6 bases from J; junction bases left unmatched: 6. Written as DNA, the CDR3 is TGTGCCTGGAGTCATCAGCGGGAGTCCGAGCAGTACTTC. This translates into CAWSHQRESEQYF.

V gene TRBV7-2 combines with J gene TRBJ2-6; D unresolved. CDR3 length: 19 residues. V shed 2 bases and J shed 3 bases, with 20 bases lying between them. Germline assignment: CDR1 SGHTA and CDR2 FQGNSA. The CDR3 is CASSLRQVHRSDGANVLTF. The CDR3 DNA sequence: TGTGCCAGCAGCTTACGGCAGGTCCATCGTTCGGATGGGGCCAACGTCCTGACTTTC.

The genes are TRBV9 and TRBJ1-2; the match to TRBD1 covers 9 bases. The CDR3 is 15 residues long. Losses at the gene ends were 4 bases for V and 2 bases for J; bases not matched to a gene: 6. Germline CDR1 and CDR2: SGDLS and YYNGEE. CDR3 in amino acids: CASSPRTGVNYGYTF. Here the CDR3 DNA reads TGTGCCAGCAGCCCTCGGACAGGGGTCAACTATGGCTACACCTTC.

CDR3 protein: CASSSPSPGTNEKLFF. Written as DNA, the CDR3 is TGTGCCAGCAGTTCGCCTTCCCCCGGAACTAATGAAAAACTGTTTTTT. The V call is TRBV28, the J call TRBJ1-4; no firm D call. Trimming removed 4 bases from V and 1 base from J, with 13 bases in between. CDR3 length: 16 amino acids. Germline V gene sequence: CDR1 MDHEN, CDR2 SYDVKM. Variable domain in full (rest from reference TRBV28 and TRBJ1-4): DVKVTQSSRYLVKRTGEKVFLECVQDMDHENMFWYRQDPGLGLRLIYFSYDVKMKEKGDIPEGYSVSREKKERFSLILESASTNQTSMYLCASSSPSPGTNEKLFFGSGTQLSVL.

The CDR3 sequence is CASSLSLAGKYEQYF. CDR3 nucleotides: TGTGCCAGCAGCTTAAGCCTAGCGGGGAAATACGAGCAGTACTTC. This chain joins TRBV7-2 and TRBJ2-7, with TRBD2 matching 9 bases. The V segment lost 2 bases and the J segment 4 bases; nucleotides outside the gene matches: 6. Germline V gene sequence: CDR1 SGHTA, CDR2 FQGNSA. The CDR3 contains 15 residues.

V is TRBV28 and J is TRBJ2-1, with 8 bases fitting TRBD2. J was trimmed by 8 bases and V by 3 bases; bases with no gene match: 9. CDR3 size: 15 residues. Germline V CDR1 and CDR2: MDHEN, SYDVKM. CDR3 amino acids: CASSLWREAEHEQFF. The CDR3 nucleotides are TGTGCCAGCAGTTTGTGGCGGGAGGCAGAGCATGAGCAGTTCTTC.

The V and J genes are TRBV4-1 and TRBJ2-7, with a tentative D call TRBD2 (6 bases). V lost 6 bases to trimming and J lost 4 bases, with 16 bases between them. There are 14 residues in the CDR3. Germline CDR1 is MGHRA and CDR2 is YSYEKL. The CDR3 DNA sequence: TGCGCCAGCAGGTCACTAGCTCCGTCTTACGAGCAGTACTTC. Its translation is CASRSLAPSYEQYF.